The 2 T cell receptor beta chains below come from one sample, sequenced in a study of T cell changes during pregnancy in multiple sclerosis. Using immunoSEQ multiplex PCR, the repertoire was profiled, and TCRdb retains in-frame clones only, with some absent. The sample shows approximately 20,000 clones, just over 85% of them seen only once. The source was CD8+ T cells from peripheral blood mononuclear cells, collected in the third trimester of pregnancy. These receptors were collected from a female donor in good health, enrolled as a control in a pregnancy study.

The V gene is TRBV2, the J gene TRBJ2-5; D gene ambiguous. Germline CDR1 SNHLY, CDR2 FYNNEI. V was clipped by 6 bases and J by 5 bases, with 4 bases between them. The CDR3 totals 10 residues. The CDR3 region has the DNA TGTGCCAGCAGCGAGGAGACCCAGTACTTC. It is translated as CASSEETQYF.

The chain links TRBV7-9 to TRBJ1-4; the D is unclear. V lost 5 bases and J lost 8, with 21 bases in between. Germline V lookup: CDR1 SEHNR, CDR2 FQNEAQ (reference sequence). The CDR3 totals 16 residues. The CDR3 coding sequence is TGTGCCAGCAGCACGATGGCCCAGCGGACGGAGGAAAAACTGTTTTTT. Encoded protein: CASSTMAQRTEEKLFF.